One sample yielded the 21 T cell receptor beta chains listed below, sequenced in a study of T-cell reconstitution after alpha-beta-depleted transplantation in children. Preparation of the TCRbeta library involved a method that used unique molecular identifiers. In TCRdb, the PCR reads were re-called with MiXCR into one record per CDR3 protein. The table lists more than 200,000 distinct CDR3 sequences, under 20% of them singletons. Sequences were derived from PBMCs, mostly from graft donor cells, sampled 360 days after TCRalphabeta/CD19-depleted stem cell transplant. The receptors come from a male patient between 2 and 10 years old who had a stem cell transplant for acute lymphoblastic leukemia, so the T cells may come from the graft donor.

This clonotype has a handful of counts. This chain joins TRBV29-1 and TRBJ2-3; no firm D call. The CDR3 sequence is 13 residues long. Germline lookup yields CDR1 SQVTM and CDR2 ANQGSEA. The CDR3 protein is CKVGRVGTDTQYF. The CDR3 nucleotides are TGCAAGGTCGGGCGAGTTGGCACAGATACGCAGTATTTT.

V usage is TRBV27 and J usage is TRBJ1-2; TRBD1 matches at 7 bases. This CDR3 has 16 residues. CDR1 MNHEY and CDR2 SMNVEV come from the germline V gene (reference sequence). J lost 1 base, V lost 5 bases, and 10 bases had no gene match. CDR3 in amino acids: CASSEIPGQYNYGYTF. CDR3 bases: TGTGCCAGCAGTGAAATACCGGGACAGTATAACTATGGCTACACCTTC.

This rearrangement joins TRBV27 to TRBJ2-3, with TRBD2 matching 9 bases. Germline CDR1 and CDR2: MNHEY and SMNVEV (reference sequence). The CDR3 runs to 16 residues. Losses at the gene ends were 6 bases for V and 1 base for J; bases not matched to a gene: 8. The CDR3 loop reads CASRLDLAGGTDTQYF. The DNA for the CDR3 is TGTGCCAGCAGACTCGATTTAGCGGGGGGCACAGATACGCAGTATTTT.

This clonotype has more than one count but fewer than ten. The chain combines TRBV5-1 with TRBJ2-7, with D possibly matching TRBD1 (6 bases). Trimming removed 3 bases at V and 2 bases at J, with 18 bases between. Germline V gene sequence: CDR1 SGHRS, CDR2 YFSETQ. This CDR3 is 16 amino acids long. The CDR3 coding sequence is TGCGCCAGCAGCTCAGTGGACAGTTCCCGAGCCTACGAGCAGTACTTC. It translates to CASSSVDSSRAYEQYF.

This clonotype was observed at least ten times. The genes are TRBV28 and TRBJ2-6; no clear D. The V gene's germline CDR1 is MDHEN and CDR2 SYDVKM. This CDR3 region has 15 residues. V was trimmed by 6 bases and J by 2 bases, leaving 11 bases between them. The DNA for the CDR3 is TGTGCCAGCAGACCGCAGGCGACTGGGGCCAACGTCCTGACTTTC. Translating gives CASRPQATGANVLTF.

This clonotype was picked up a small number of times. The V and J genes are TRBV28 and TRBJ2-1, with TRBD2 matching over 11 bases. The CDR3 runs to 16 residues. CDR1 and CDR2 from the germline V gene are MDHEN and SYDVKM. Germline trimming cut 6 bases from V and 3 bases from J; bases unmatched to any gene: 7. For the CDR3, the DNA is TGTGCCAGCAGCAGAACTAGCGGGGGCTACTACAATGAGCAGTTCTTC. Translating it yields CASSRTSGGYYNEQFF.

This chain links TRBV7-7 with TRBJ2-3; 8 bases fit TRBD1. The CDR3 sequence is 15 residues long. Germline CDR1 and CDR2: SSHAT and FNYEAQ (reference sequence). After removal of 5 bases from V and 2 bases from J, the junction contained 6 bases not matched to a gene. The CDR3 loop reads CASSLTDRATDTQYF. DNA of the CDR3: TGTGCCAGCAGCCTCACGGACAGGGCCACAGATACGCAGTATTTT.

V is TRBV2 and J is TRBJ1-2; a possible D gene is TRBD1 (5 bases). There are 15 residues in the CDR3. Trimming removed 3 bases at V and 4 bases at J, with 15 bases between. Germline V gene lookup returns CDR1 SNHLY and CDR2 FYNNEI. The CDR3 reads CASSDRNLGRYGYTF. The CDR3 DNA sequence: TGTGCCAGCAGTGATCGGAACCTGGGGCGCTATGGCTACACCTTC.

The chain employs TRBV7-9 and TRBJ2-7; weak D call: TRBD2 (6 bases). CDR3 size: 15 residues. From germline, CDR1 is SEHNR and CDR2 FQNEAQ (reference sequence). V shed 6 bases and J shed 4 bases, with 19 bases lying between them. The CDR3 region has the DNA TGTGCCAGCAGTCCTTGGGGAGGATCGGCGTACGAGCAGTACTTC. It encodes CASSPWGGSAYEQYF.

This clonotype turned up a few times. This chain uses TRBV5-1 with TRBJ1-1; D unresolved. The length of the CDR3 is 13 residues. CDR1 SGHRS and CDR2 YFSETQ come from the germline V gene. Trimming stripped 3 bases from V and 3 bases from J, with 9 bases between. CDR3 sequence: CASSSRSHTEAFF. The CDR3 nucleotides are TGCGCCAGCAGCTCCCGGTCTCACACTGAAGCTTTCTTT. Full variable domain (remainder filled in from reference TRBV5-1 and TRBJ1-1): KAGVTQTPRYLIKTRGQQVTLSCSPISGHRSVSWYQQTPGQGLQFLFEYFSETQRNKGNFPGRFSGRQFSNSRSEMNVSTLELGDSALYLCASSSRSHTEAFFGQGTRLTVV.

This clonotype was observed a handful of times. V is TRBV7-2 and J is TRBJ2-5, with TRBD2 matching over 11 bases. This CDR3 has 17 amino acids. The J segment lost 2 bases and the V segment lost 2 bases, leaving 7 bases of the junction unmatched. The V gene's germline CDR1 is SGHTA and CDR2 FQGNSA. CDR3 nucleotides: TGTGCCAGCAGCTTATGGGGTAGCGGGGGGGGTCAAGAGACCCAGTACTTC. It codes for CASSLWGSGGGQETQYF.

CDR3 in amino acids: CASSPSMGGANVLTF. The CDR3, as DNA: TGTGCCAGCAGCCCGTCGATGGGGGGGGCCAACGTCCTGACTTTC. The rearrangement uses TRBV5-6 and TRBJ2-6, with D uncertain. V lost 4 bases and J lost 4, with 12 bases in between. CDR1 and CDR2 from the germline V gene are SGHDT and YYEEEE. The CDR3 runs to 15 residues.

This clonotype has more than one count but fewer than ten. This chain uses TRBV7-9 with TRBJ2-3, with no clear D. This CDR3 is built from 11 residues. CDR1 and CDR2 (germline): SEHNR, FQNEAQ (reference sequence). V was clipped by 4 bases and J by 3 bases, with 2 bases between them. For the CDR3, the DNA is TGTGCCAGCAGCTGGACAGATACGCAGTATTTT. Its translation: CASSWTDTQYF.

As to this clonotype: Germline is not matched at one junction end, which may reflect a read error. The V and J genes are TRBV9 and TRBJ2-7; D remains ambiguous. Germline V gene sequence: CDR1 SGDLS, CDR2 YYNGEE. This CDR3 spans 10 amino acids. CDR3 residues: CASSGRTTSF. The CDR3 region has the DNA TGTGCCAGCAGCGGGAGAACAACATCCTTC.

This clonotype was detected a few times. The chain has TRBV12-3 or TRBV12-4 and TRBJ2-1, with 11 bases fitting TRBD2. With V trimmed by 6 bases and J by 7 bases, 8 bases remained unmatched. The CDR3 is made up of 15 amino acids. The CDR3 spells CASRLSGGAENEQFF. Written as DNA, the CDR3 is TGTGCCAGCAGACTTAGCGGGGGGGCTGAAAATGAGCAGTTCTTC.

The V and J genes are TRBV20-1 and TRBJ2-1, with 15 bases fitting TRBD2. CDR3 length: 17 residues. Germline V CDR1 and CDR2: DFQATT, SNEGSKA (reference sequence). Trimming took 6 bases from V and 5 from J; bases not matched to a gene: 11. The CDR3: CSARTSGGAVPHNEQFF. DNA for the CDR3: TGCAGTGCCAGGACTAGCGGGGGGGCCGTCCCCCACAATGAGCAGTTCTTC.

The V gene is TRBV6-5, the J gene TRBJ2-3; 10 nucleotides match TRBD2. The CDR3 length is 16 residues. V lost 2 bases and J lost 1; bases outside the gene matches: 3. CDR1 is MNHEY, CDR2 SVGAGI, per germline. CDR3 region: CASSYLLAGGTDTQYF. The CDR3 DNA reads as TGTGCCAGCAGTTACCTTCTAGCGGGGGGCACAGATACGCAGTATTTT.

The rearrangement joins TRBV27 to TRBJ1-1; D possibly corresponds to TRBD1 (5 bases). V was pared by 11 bases and J by 2 bases, with 12 bases between. This CDR3 has 12 residues. Germline assignment: CDR1 MNHEY and CDR2 SMNVEV (reference sequence). The CDR3 spells CASWGVNTEAFF. The CDR3 bases are TGTGCCTCCTGGGGGGTAAACACTGAAGCTTTCTTT.

Ten or more counts support this clonotype. The chain combines TRBV12-3 or TRBV12-4 with TRBJ2-1; D may be TRBD2 (6 bases). The V gene lost 8 bases and the J gene lost 0 bases, with 14 bases spanning the gap. The CDR3 runs to 15 residues. Here the CDR3 reads CASARWGVSYNEQFF. CDR3 in DNA: TGTGCCAGCGCCCGTTGGGGGGTCTCCTACAATGAGCAGTTCTTC.

There are a few counts of this clonotype. The chain uses TRBV10-2 and TRBJ1-2; D is undetermined. The CDR3 is 13 residues long. The V gene lost 3 bases and the J gene lost 2 bases, with 7 bases spanning the gap. The germline gives CDR1 WSHSY, CDR2 SAAADI. CDR3 sequence reads: CASSDEGNYGYTF. In DNA form, the CDR3 reads TGCGCCAGCAGTGACGAGGGAAACTATGGCTACACCTTC.

In its sample, this clonotype was seen many times. This chain joins TRBV27 and TRBJ2-3; 7 nucleotides agree with TRBD2. The J segment lost 4 bases and the V segment lost 5 bases, leaving 12 bases of the junction unmatched. The CDR3 has 16 amino acids. Germline CDR1 is MNHEY and CDR2 is SMNVEV (reference sequence). CDR3: CASSPALPAGPDTQYF. DNA for the CDR3: TGTGCCAGCAGTCCCGCCTTGCCAGCGGGGCCAGATACGCAGTATTTT.